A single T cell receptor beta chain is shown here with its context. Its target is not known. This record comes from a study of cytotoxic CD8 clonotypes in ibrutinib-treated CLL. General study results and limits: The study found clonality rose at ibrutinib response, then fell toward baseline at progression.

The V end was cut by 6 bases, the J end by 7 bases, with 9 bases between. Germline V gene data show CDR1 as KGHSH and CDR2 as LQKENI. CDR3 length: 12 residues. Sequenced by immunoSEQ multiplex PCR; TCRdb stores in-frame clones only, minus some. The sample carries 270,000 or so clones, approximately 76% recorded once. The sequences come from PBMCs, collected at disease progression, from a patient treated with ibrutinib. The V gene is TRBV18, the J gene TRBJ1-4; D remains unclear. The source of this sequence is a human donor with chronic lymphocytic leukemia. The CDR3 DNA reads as TGTGCCAGCTCGTATGGGAGTGAAAAACTGTTTTTT. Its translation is CASSYGSEKLFF.